This entry describes one T cell receptor beta chain. The antigen is unknown. This specimen comes from a study of immune evolution from preneoplasia to lung adenocarcinoma. This table comes from immunoSEQ multiplex PCR, and its TCRdb copy is limited to in-frame clones, with some not included. The sample consists of under 9,500 clones, 65% to 90% of them appearing once. Study-level results: Normal lung had highest clonality; later lesions appeared denser, more diverse.

This CDR3 comprises 15 residues. V was cut by 3 bases and J by 4 bases, with 15 bases left in between. The V gene's germline CDR1 is LNHDA and CDR2 SQIVND (reference sequence). The receptor was isolated from a person between 50 and 60 years old with lung adenocarcinoma. The V gene is TRBV19, the J gene TRBJ1-1; a weak D match, TRBD1 (5 bases). Source material: FFPE invasive lung adenocarcinoma tissue. CDR3 protein: CASSIRLGQGTEAFF. In DNA form, the CDR3 reads TGTGCCAGTAGTATCCGTTTGGGGCAGGGCACTGAAGCTTTCTTT.